This T cell receptor beta chain was recovered during a study of early T cells in non-severe SARS-CoV-2 infection. This clonotype was counted ten times or more. Unique molecular identifiers were added to individual cDNA molecules. One entry per CDR3 protein results from TCRdb running MiXCR on the 5' RACE reads. The table has around 55,000 distinct CDR3 sequences, roughly an eighth seen once. The specimen was whole blood. This clonotype originated in an adult who was a healthcare worker with PCR-confirmed SARS-CoV-2 infection or an uninfected control (not recorded which).

CDR3 sequence: CSVAPFSGGVTDTQYF. In DNA form, the CDR3 reads TGCAGCGTTGCCCCCTTTAGCGGAGGTGTCACAGATACGCAGTATTTT. The chain is built from TRBV29-1 and TRBJ2-3; D possibly corresponds to TRBD2 (6 bases). The CDR3 has 16 residues. V dropped 4 bases and J dropped 2 bases, with 19 bases sitting between them. Looked up from germline, CDR1 is SQVTM and CDR2 is ANQGSEA.